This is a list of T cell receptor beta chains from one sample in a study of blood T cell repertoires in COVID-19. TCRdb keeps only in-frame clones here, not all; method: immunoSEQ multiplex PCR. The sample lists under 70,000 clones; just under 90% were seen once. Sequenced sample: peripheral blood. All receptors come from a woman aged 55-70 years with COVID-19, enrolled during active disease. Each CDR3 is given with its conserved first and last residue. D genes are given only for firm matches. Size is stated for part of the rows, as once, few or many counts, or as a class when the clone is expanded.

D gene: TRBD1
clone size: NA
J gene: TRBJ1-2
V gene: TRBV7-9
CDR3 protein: CASSPGQGPNYGYTF
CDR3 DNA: TGTGCCAGCAGCCCCGGACAGGGCCCTAACTATGGCTACACCTTC

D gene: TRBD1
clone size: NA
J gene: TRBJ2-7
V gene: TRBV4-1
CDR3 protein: CASSHQPGTGGDYEQYF
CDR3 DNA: TGCGCCAGCAGCCATCAACCAGGGACAGGGGGCGACTACGAGCAGTACTTC

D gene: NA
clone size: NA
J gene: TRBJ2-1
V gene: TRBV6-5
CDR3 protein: CASTRGLAVYNEQFF
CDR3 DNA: TGTGCCAGCACCCGGGGTTTAGCGGTCTACAATGAGCAGTTCTTC

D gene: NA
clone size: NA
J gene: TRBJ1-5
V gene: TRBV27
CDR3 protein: CASSSRASNQPQHF
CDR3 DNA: TGTGCCAGCAGTTCCAGGGCTAGCAATCAGCCCCAGCATTTT

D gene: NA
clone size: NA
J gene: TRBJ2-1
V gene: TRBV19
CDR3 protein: CASSIAGVWNEQFF
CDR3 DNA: TGTGCCAGTAGTATAGCGGGAGTGTGGAATGAGCAGTTCTTC

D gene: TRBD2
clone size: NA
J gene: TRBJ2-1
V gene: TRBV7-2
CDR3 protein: CASSLPGGEQFF
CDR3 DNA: TGTGCCAGCAGCTTACCGGGAGGTGAGCAGTTCTTC

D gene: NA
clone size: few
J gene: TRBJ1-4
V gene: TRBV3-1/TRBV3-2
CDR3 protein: CASSQAGLGDEKLFF
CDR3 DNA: TGTGCCAGCAGCCAAGCAGGGTTAGGGGATGAAAAACTGTTTTTT

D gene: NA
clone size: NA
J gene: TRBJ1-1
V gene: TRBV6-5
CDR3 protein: CASTLNTEAFF
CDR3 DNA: TGTGCCAGCACCCTCAACACTGAAGCTTTCTTT

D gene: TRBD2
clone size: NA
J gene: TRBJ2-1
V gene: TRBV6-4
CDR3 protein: CASSSMASGTSYNEQFF
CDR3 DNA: TGTGCCAGCAGTAGCATGGCTAGCGGGACCTCCTACAATGAGCAGTTCTTC

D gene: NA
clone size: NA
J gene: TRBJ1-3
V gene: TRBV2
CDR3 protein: CASRQGNGNTIYF
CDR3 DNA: TGTGCCAGCAGACAGGGTAACGGAAACACCATATATTTT

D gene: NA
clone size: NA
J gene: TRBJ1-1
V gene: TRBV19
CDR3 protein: CATGPTGKATEAFF
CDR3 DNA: TGTGCTACCGGGCCCACCGGGAAGGCCACTGAAGCTTTCTTT

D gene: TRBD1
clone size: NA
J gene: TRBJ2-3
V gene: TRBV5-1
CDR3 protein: CASSYRTGGSSTDTQYF
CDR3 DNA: TGCGCCAGCAGCTACCGGACAGGGGGATCTTCCACAGATACGCAGTATTTT

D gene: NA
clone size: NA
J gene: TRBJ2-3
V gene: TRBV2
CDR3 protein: CASSVMVSTDTQYF
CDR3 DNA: TGTGCCAGTTCAGTGATGGTTAGCACAGATACGCAGTATTTT

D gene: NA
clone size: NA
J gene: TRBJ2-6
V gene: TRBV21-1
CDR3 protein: CASSKYTGMRANVLTF
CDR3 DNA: TGTGCCAGCAGCAAATACACAGGTATGAGGGCCAACGTCCTGACTTTC

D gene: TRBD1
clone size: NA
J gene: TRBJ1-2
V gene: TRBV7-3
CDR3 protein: CASSSGTGANYGYTF
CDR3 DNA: TGTGCCAGCAGCTCCGGTACAGGGGCTAACTATGGCTACACCTTC

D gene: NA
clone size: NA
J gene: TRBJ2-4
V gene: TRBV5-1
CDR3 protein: CASRQGGAKNIQYF
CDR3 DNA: TGCGCCAGCCGCCAGGGTGGGGCCAAAAACATTCAGTACTTC

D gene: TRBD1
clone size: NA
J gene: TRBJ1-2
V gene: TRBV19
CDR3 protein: CASSIRADRVGYTF
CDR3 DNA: TGTGCCAGTAGTATAAGGGCGGACAGGGTCGGCTACACCTTC

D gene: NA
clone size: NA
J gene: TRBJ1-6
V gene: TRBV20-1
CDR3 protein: CSASGSTGTHSPLHF
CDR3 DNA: TGCAGTGCTAGTGGTTCGACAGGAACCCATTCACCCCTCCACTTT

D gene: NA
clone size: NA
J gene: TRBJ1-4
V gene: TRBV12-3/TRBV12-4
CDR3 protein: CASSGAGGEKLFF
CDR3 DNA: TGTGCCAGCAGTGGCGCCGGGGGGGAAAAACTGTTTTTT

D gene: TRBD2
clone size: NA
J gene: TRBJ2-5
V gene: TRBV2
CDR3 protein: CASTSGSKQETQYF
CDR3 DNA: TGTGCCAGCACTAGCGGAAGCAAACAAGAGACCCAGTACTTC

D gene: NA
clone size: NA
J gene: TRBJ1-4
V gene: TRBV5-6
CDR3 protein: CASSFYRTNEKLFF
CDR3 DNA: TGTGCCAGCAGCTTCTACAGAACTAATGAAAAACTGTTTTTT

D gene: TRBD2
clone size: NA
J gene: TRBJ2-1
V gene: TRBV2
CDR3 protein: CASTTSGASSYNEQFF
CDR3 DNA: TGTGCCAGCACAACTAGCGGCGCAAGCTCCTACAATGAGCAGTTCTTC

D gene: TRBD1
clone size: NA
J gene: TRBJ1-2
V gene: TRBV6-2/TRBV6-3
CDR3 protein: CASSYSPGQPNYGYTF
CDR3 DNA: TGTGCCAGCAGTTACTCCCCGGGACAGCCTAACTATGGCTACACCTTC

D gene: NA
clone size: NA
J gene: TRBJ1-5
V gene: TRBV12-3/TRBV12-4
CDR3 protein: CASSSQRQPQHF
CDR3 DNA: TGTGCCAGCAGTTCCCAGAGGCAGCCCCAGCATTTT

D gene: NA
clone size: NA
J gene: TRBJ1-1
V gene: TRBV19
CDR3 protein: CASSPGVFNTEAFF
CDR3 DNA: TGTGCCAGTAGTCCAGGGGTGTTCAACACTGAAGCTTTCTTT

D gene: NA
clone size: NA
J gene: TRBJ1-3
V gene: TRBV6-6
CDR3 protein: CASSRLPPQGPSGNTIYF
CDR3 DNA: TGTGCCAGCAGTCGACTACCTCCACAGGGCCCATCTGGAAACACCATATATTTT

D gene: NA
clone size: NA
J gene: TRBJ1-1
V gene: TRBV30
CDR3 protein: CAWSIGNSPFSEAFF
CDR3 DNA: TGTGCCTGGAGTATTGGAAACAGCCCCTTCTCTGAAGCTTTCTTT

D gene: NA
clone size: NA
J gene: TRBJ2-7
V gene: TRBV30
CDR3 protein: CAWSPKRTVYEQYF
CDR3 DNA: TGTGCCTGGAGTCCCAAGAGAACTGTCTACGAGCAGTACTTC

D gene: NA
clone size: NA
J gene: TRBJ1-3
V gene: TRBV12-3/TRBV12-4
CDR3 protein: CASSPIHGNTIYF
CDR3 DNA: TGTGCCAGCAGCCCCATCCATGGAAACACCATATATTTT

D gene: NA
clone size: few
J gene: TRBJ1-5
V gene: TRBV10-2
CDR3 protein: CASSELRSTPNQPQHF
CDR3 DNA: TGCGCCAGCAGCGAGCTACGGTCTACCCCCAATCAGCCCCAGCATTTT

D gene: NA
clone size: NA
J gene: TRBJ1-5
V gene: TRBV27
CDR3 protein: CASRPTGSNQPQHF
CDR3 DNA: TGTGCCAGCAGGCCCACAGGGAGCAATCAGCCCCAGCATTTT

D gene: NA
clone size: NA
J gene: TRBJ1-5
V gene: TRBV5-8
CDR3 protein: CASSWGGGSNQPQHF
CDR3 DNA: TGTGCCAGCAGCTGGGGCGGGGGGAGTAATCAGCCCCAGCATTTT

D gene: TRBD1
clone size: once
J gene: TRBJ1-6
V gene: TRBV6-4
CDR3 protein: CASSYWDSGSPLHF
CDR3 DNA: TGTGCCAGCAGTTATTGGGACAGTGGATCACCCCTCCACTTT

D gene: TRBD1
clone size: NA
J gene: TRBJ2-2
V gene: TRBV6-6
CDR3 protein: CASRRGQGGTGELFF
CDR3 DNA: TGTGCCAGCAGAAGGGGGCAGGGTGGCACCGGGGAGCTGTTTTTT

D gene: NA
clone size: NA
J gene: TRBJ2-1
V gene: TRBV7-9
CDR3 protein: CASSPTGLSNNEQFF
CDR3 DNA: TGTGCCAGCAGCCCAACGGGACTTTCGAACAATGAGCAGTTCTTC

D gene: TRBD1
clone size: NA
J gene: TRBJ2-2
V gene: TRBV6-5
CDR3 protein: CASRSGQGNTGELFF
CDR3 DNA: TGTGCCAGCAGATCGGGACAGGGTAACACCGGGGAGCTGTTTTTT

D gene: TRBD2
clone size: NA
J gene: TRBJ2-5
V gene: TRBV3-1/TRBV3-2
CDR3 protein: CASSQEAGLQETQYF
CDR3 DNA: TGTGCCAGCAGCCAAGAAGCGGGACTACAAGAGACCCAGTACTTC

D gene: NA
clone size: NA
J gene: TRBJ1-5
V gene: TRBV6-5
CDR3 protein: CASSPVEGWGQPQHF
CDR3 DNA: TGTGCCAGCAGTCCCGTGGAGGGTTGGGGACAGCCCCAGCATTTT

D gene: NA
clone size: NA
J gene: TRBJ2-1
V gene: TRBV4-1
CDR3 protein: CASSQRADSYNEQFF
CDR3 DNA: TGCGCCAGCAGCCAGAGGGCAGATTCCTACAATGAGCAGTTCTTC

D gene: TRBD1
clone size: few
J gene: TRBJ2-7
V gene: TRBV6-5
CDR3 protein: CAGGTGYNYEQYF
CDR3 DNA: TGTGCCGGGGGGACAGGATATAACTACGAGCAGTACTTC

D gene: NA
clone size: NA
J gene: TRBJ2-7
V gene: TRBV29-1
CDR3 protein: CSVVSIGGSYEQYF
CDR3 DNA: TGCAGCGTTGTATCTATTGGCGGCTCCTACGAGCAGTACTTC

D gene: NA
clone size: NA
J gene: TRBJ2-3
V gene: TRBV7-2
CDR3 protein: CASSTSGQLVHTQYF
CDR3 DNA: TGTGCCAGCAGCACCTCGGGACAACTCGTTCATACGCAGTATTTT

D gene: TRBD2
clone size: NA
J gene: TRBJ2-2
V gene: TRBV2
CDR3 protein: CASSDHSGTFAGELFF
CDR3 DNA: TGTGCCAGCAGCGACCATAGCGGGACTTTTGCCGGGGAGCTGTTTTTT

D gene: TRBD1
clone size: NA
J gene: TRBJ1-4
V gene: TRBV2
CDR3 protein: CASSRDRLGTNEKLFF
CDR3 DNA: TGTGCCAGCAGCAGGGACAGACTGGGGACTAATGAAAAACTGTTTTTT

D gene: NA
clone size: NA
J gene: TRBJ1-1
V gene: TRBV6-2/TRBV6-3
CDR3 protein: CASSYSRGAFF
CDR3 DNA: TGTGCCAGCAGTTATAGCAGGGGAGCTTTCTTT

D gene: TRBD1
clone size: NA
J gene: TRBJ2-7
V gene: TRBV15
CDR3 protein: CATSRTSSGGDMYEQYF
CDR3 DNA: TGTGCCACCAGCAGAACCAGTTCAGGGGGCGACATGTACGAGCAGTACTTC

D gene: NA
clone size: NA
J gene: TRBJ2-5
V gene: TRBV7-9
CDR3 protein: CASSLERLATGNQETQYF
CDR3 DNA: TGTGCCAGCAGCTTAGAGCGGCTAGCGACGGGGAACCAAGAGACCCAGTACTTC

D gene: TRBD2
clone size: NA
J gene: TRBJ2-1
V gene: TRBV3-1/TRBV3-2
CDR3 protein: CASSQAFRAPGLAGKVEQFF
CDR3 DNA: TGTGCCAGCAGCCAAGCTTTTAGGGCGCCGGGACTAGCGGGAAAAGTTGAGCAGTTCTTC